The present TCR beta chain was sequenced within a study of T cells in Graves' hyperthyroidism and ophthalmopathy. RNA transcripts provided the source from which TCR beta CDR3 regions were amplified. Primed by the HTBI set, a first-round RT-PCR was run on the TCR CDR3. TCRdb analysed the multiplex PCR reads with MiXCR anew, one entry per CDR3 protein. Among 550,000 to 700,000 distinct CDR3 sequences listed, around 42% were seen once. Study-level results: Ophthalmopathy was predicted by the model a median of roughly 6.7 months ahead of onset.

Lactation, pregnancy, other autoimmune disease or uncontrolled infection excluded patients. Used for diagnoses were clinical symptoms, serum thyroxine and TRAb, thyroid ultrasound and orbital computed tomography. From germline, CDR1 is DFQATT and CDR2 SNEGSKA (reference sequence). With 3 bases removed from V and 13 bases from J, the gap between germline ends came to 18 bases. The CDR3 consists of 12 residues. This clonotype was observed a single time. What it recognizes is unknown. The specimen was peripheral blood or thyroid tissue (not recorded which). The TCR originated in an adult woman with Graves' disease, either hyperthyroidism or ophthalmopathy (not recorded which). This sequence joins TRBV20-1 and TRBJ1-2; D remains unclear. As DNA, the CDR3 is TGCAGTGCTAGCGCCCAAAGGAGGGTTAGCACCTTC. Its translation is CSASAQRRVSTF.